The entry below describes one TCR beta chain. Its antigen is not known. Deep-level running was used for the assay. TCRdb's table, derived via immunoSEQ multiplex PCR, lists solely in-frame clones and lacks some. The table records about a million clones, approximately 80% of them present only once. This entry is derived from a study of shared clonotypes between healthy human individuals. Overall study findings and caveats: It was the non-shared clonotypes that had lower generation probabilities than clonotypes shared by all four donors. Estimated richness values were generally larger in naive subsets than in memory subsets.

CD45RA-negative memory and CD45RA+ naive subsets were split from the CD4+ cells. This sequence originates from a man aged 18 to 30 in good health. The source material was memory CD4+ T cells sorted from blood. Documented subset: CD45RA-negative fraction.

DNA of the CDR3: TGTGCCTGGAGTCCGACTAGCGGGAGGAACATTCAGTACTTC. This codes for CAWSPTSGRNIQYF. The chain employs TRBV30 and TRBJ2-4; 13 bases align to TRBD2. Losses at the gene ends were 2 bases for V and 7 bases for J; bases not matched to a gene: 2. Germline V CDR1 and CDR2: GTSNPN, SVGIG (reference sequence). The CDR3 covers 14 residues.